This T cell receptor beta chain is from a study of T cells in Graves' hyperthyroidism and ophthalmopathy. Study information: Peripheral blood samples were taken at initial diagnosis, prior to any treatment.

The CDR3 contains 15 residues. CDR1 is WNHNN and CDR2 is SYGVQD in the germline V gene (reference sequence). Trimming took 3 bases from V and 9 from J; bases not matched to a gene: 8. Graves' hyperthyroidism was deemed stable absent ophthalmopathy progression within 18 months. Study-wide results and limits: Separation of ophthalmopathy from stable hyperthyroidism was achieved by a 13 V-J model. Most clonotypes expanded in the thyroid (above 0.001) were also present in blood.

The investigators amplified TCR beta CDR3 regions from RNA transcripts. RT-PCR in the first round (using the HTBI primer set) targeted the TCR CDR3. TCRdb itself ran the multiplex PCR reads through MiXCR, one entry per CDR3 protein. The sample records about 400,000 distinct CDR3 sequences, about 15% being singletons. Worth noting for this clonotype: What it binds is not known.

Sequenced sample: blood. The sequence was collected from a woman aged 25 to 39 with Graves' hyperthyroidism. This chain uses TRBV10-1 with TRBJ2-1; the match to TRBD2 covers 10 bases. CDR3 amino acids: CASSDSAGGPFEQFF. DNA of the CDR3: TGCGCCAGCAGTGATTCAGCGGGAGGGCCCTTTGAGCAGTTCTTC.